Below are 31 T cell receptor beta chains sequenced from a single sample in a study of glioma-infiltrating T cells. The iRepertoire nested amplicon-rescue multiplex PCR amplified TCR alpha and beta CDR3s from RNA. TCRdb re-called the multiplex PCR reads through MiXCR, storing one row per CDR3 protein. Among around 190,000 distinct CDR3 sequences listed, around 40% were seen once. Material for sequencing was glioma tissue, nonneoplastic brain tissue, or PBMCs (not recorded which). All receptors come from a human donor with low-grade glioma or glioblastoma, undergoing nonglioma brain surgery, or in good health (not recorded which).

Many counts were recorded for this clonotype. The V call is TRBV28, the J call TRBJ2-1; D unresolved. The V end lost 3 bases, the J end lost 5 bases, and 2 bases lay between the germline ends. This CDR3 is 11 amino acids long. The V gene's germline CDR1 is MDHEN and CDR2 SYDVKM. CDR3 nucleotides: TGTGCCAGCAGTTTCGACAATGAGCAGTTCTTC. Amino acid sequence: CASSFDNEQFF.

As regards this clonotype: A much larger clonotype is one base distant, so this may be a read error. This chain connects TRBV15 to TRBJ1-3; D remains unclear. CDR1 is LNHNV and CDR2 is YYDKDF in the germline V gene (reference sequence). This CDR3 is built from 13 residues. V was shortened by 5 bases and J by 10 bases, with 15 bases between the two germline ends. CDR3 protein: CATSPGDIKTIYF. In DNA form, the CDR3 reads TGTGCCACCAGCCCGGGAGATATAAAAACCATATATTTT. The complete variable domain, with remaining parts taken from reference TRBV15 and TRBJ1-3, reads DAMVIQNPRYQVTQFGKPVTLSCSQTLNHNVMYWYQQKSSQAPKLLFHYYDKDFNNEADTPDNFQSRRPNTSFCFLDIRSPGLGDTAMYLCATSPGDIKTIYFGEGSWLTVV.

This clonotype was counted only a few times. V usage is TRBV5-1 and J usage is TRBJ2-2; TRBD1 is a possible D gene (5 bases). Germline V lookup: CDR1 SGHRS, CDR2 YFSETQ. V was clipped by 2 bases and J by 3 bases, with 11 bases between them. This CDR3 has 15 residues. The CDR3 coding sequence is TGCGCCAGCAGCTTCCAGGGTGACTACACCGGGGAGCTGTTTTTT. This encodes CASSFQGDYTGELFF. Complete variable domain (other parts from reference TRBV5-1 and TRBJ2-2): KAGVTQTPRYLIKTRGQQVTLSCSPISGHRSVSWYQQTPGQGLQFLFEYFSETQRNKGNFPGRFSGRQFSNSRSEMNVSTLELGDSALYLCASSFQGDYTGELFFGEGSRLTVL.

Written as DNA, the CDR3 is TGTGCCAGCAGCCAAGGACCAGGGGACGGAGGAAACACCATATATTTT. Protein: CASSQGPGDGGNTIYF. V usage is TRBV4-2 and J usage is TRBJ1-3, with D tentatively TRBD1 (6 bases). Per the germline V gene, CDR1 is LGHNA and CDR2 is YNFKEQ. This CDR3 has 16 amino acids. V lost 1 base and J 4 bases, leaving 14 bases between the germline ends.

This clonotype occurred many times. This chain links TRBV6-1 with TRBJ2-7; D perhaps matches TRBD1 (5 bases). The germline gives CDR1 MNHNS, CDR2 SASEGT. The V end was cut by 3 bases, the J end by 4 bases, with 10 bases between. The CDR3 is 13 residues long. The DNA of the CDR3 is TGTGCCAGCAGTGATAGCAGGGCTTACGAGCAGTACTTC. The encoded protein is CASSDSRAYEQYF.

This clonotype was observed many times. The V call is TRBV19, the J call TRBJ1-2; TRBD1 aligns across 8 bases. The CDR3 is made up of 14 amino acids. The V segment lost 6 bases and the J segment 8 bases; nucleotides outside the gene matches: 11. Per the germline V gene, CDR1 is LNHDA and CDR2 is SQIVND (reference sequence). CDR3 DNA: TGTGCCAGTAGCCGCGGACAGGGCGGTAACGGCTACACCTTC. Translating gives CASSRGQGGNGYTF.

About this clonotype itself: This may stem from a read error, because a much larger clone lies one nucleotide away. Here the CDR3 DNA reads TGTGCCAGCAGTTTTCTTCGTCGGAGGGGGCAGGCTAGCGGGAGTAATGACAATAAGCAGTTCTTC. It translates to CASSFLRRRGQASGSNDNKQFF. The rearrangement uses TRBV28 and TRBJ2-1; 10 positions match TRBD2. The CDR3 length is 22 residues. Germline values: CDR1 MDHEN, CDR2 SYDVKM.

This chain joins TRBV12-3 or TRBV12-4 and TRBJ2-1; D uncertain. V lost 6 bases and J 13 bases, leaving 16 bases between the germline ends. This CDR3 region has 12 residues. The CDR3 DNA reads as TGTGCCAGCAGGAGCTATGTTGCGCCACAGTTCTTC. Amino acids: CASRSYVAPQFF.

This clonotype was observed a single time. A much larger clone differs from this one at a single base, so this may be a read error. The V and J genes are TRBV7-2 and TRBJ2-3; tentatively, D is TRBD1 (5 bases). This CDR3 is 15 amino acids long. Germline V gene data show CDR1 as SGHTA and CDR2 as FQGNSA. V shed 4 bases and J shed 2 bases, with 13 bases lying between them. The CDR3 DNA reads as TGTGCCAGCAGCTACGAGGTGGGGCTCACAGATACGCAGTATTTT. The encoded protein is CASSYEVGLTDTQYF.

This clonotype was recorded many times. The V and J genes are TRBV19 and TRBJ1-1; D gene uncertain. V dropped 4 bases and J dropped 0 bases, with 9 bases sitting between them. The germline gives CDR1 LNHDA, CDR2 SQIVND (reference sequence). The CDR3 extends over 14 amino acids. The CDR3 here is CASSKDLMNTEAFF. CDR3 coding DNA: TGTGCCAGTAGTAAAGACTTGATGAACACTGAAGCTTTCTTT.

In the case of this clonotype: A much larger clone differs by one base, so this may be a read error. The genes are TRBV20-1 and TRBJ2-5, with 9 positions matching TRBD2. Germline CDR1 is DFQATT and CDR2 is SNEGSKA (reference sequence). V lost 6 bases and J lost 4; bases outside the gene matches: 9. The CDR3 is 14 amino acids. DNA of the CDR3: TGCAGTGCCGAGACAGCGGGAGGAGGAGAGACCCAGTACTTC. It specifies CSAETAGGGETQYF.

This clonotype was recorded many times. V and J are TRBV6-1 and TRBJ1-1, with TRBD1 matching 8 bases. The CDR3 is 13 amino acids. V shed 6 bases and J 4 bases; nucleotides not matched to a gene: 4. Per the germline V gene, CDR1 is MNHNS and CDR2 is SASEGT. The DNA of the CDR3 is TGTGCCAGCAGCGAACAGGGGGGCACTGAAGCTTTCTTT. The encoded protein is CASSEQGGTEAFF.

This clonotype turned up a few times. CDR3 loop: CASSPNSGELFF. In DNA, the CDR3 is TGTGCCAGCAGCCCCAACTCCGGGGAGCTGTTTTTT. The gene calls are TRBV11-2 and TRBJ2-2, with no clear D. The CDR3 has 12 amino acids. Trimming pared 5 bases from V and 6 bases from J, leaving 7 bases between. From germline, CDR1 is SGHAT and CDR2 FQNNGV.

Details on this clonotype: With a much larger clone just one base away, this may be a read error. V gene TRBV28 combines with J gene TRBJ2-5; a possible D gene is TRBD1 (5 bases). CDR3 size: 14 residues. Germline values: CDR1 MDHEN, CDR2 SYDVKM. The CDR3 spells CAISSRRVVETQYF. In nucleotides, the CDR3 is TGTGCCATCAGTTCCCGCAGGGTGGTTGAGACCCAGTACTTC.

This clonotype was detected ten times or more. The rearrangement uses TRBV5-5 and TRBJ2-1; 9 bases match TRBD1. Germline V gene lookup returns CDR1 SGHKS and CDR2 YYEKEE (reference sequence). There are 14 residues in the CDR3. The V and J ends lost 2 bases and 4 bases, in that order; junction bases with no gene match: 1. The CDR3 reads CASSFGTGYNEQFF. DNA of the CDR3: TGTGCCAGCAGCTTCGGGACAGGGTACAATGAGCAGTTCTTC.

This clonotype appeared a few times. J is TRBJ2-5 and V is TRBV5-1; D gene ambiguous. Germline CDR1 SGHRS, CDR2 YFSETQ. Between the trimmed V and J ends, which lost 4 bases and 1 base, there was a span of 11 bases. CDR3 size: 14 residues. The CDR3 spells CASSPRTLQETQYF. For the CDR3, the DNA is TGCGCCAGCAGCCCCAGGACGCTCCAAGAGACCCAGTACTTC.

There are many counts of this clonotype. The chain couples TRBV19 to TRBJ1-2, with D tentatively TRBD1 (5 bases). Looked up from germline, CDR1 is LNHDA and CDR2 is SQIVND (reference sequence). V lost 11 bases and J lost 11, with 18 bases in between. CDR3 length: 11 residues. CDR3 DNA sequence: TGTGCCGCGCAAAGGGGCAGCCATTACACCTTC. It specifies CAAQRGSHYTF.

To note about this clonotype: The missing conserved phenylalanine or tryptophan at the end of this CDR3 makes a read error likely. V usage is TRBV28 and J usage is TRBJ1-2; D remains unclear. Germline-derived CDR1 and CDR2 are MDHEN and SYDVKM. The CDR3 loop spans 12 amino acids. Trimming took 3 bases from V and 11 from J, leaving 13 bases between them. The CDR3: CASSFGSIGYTL. In DNA form, the CDR3 reads TGTGCCAGCAGTTTCGGGAGCATTGGGTACACCCTC.

The chain combines TRBV20-1 with TRBJ1-5; D is unresolved. Trimming cost V 2 bases and J 4 bases, with 6 bases left between them. This CDR3 spans 12 amino acids. Germline V gene data show CDR1 as DFQATT and CDR2 as SNEGSKA (reference sequence). The CDR3 DNA sequence: TGCAGTGCTAGAAAAGCTAATCAGCCCCAGCATTTT. Translating it yields CSARKANQPQHF.

This clonotype occurred many times. This sequence joins TRBV29-1 and TRBJ2-4, with TRBD2 identical over 9 bases. The V gene end was trimmed by 7 bases and the J gene end by 3 bases; junction bases not matched to a gene: 4. The germline V gene has CDR1 SQVTM and CDR2 ANQGSEA. The CDR3 sequence is 13 residues long. CDR3 DNA sequence: TGCAGCGCCCGACTAGCGGACAAAAACATTCAGTACTTC. It specifies CSARLADKNIQYF.

The chain is built from TRBV28 and TRBJ2-1; D could derive from TRBD1 or TRBD2 (5 bases each). V was clipped by 5 bases and J by 3 bases, with 23 bases between them. Germline V gives CDR1 MDHEN, CDR2 SYDVKM. The CDR3 covers 18 residues. CDR3 DNA sequence: TGTGCCAGCAGTCCCCCGTTGGGGCGAGGGGTAAACTACAATGAGCAGTTCTTC. It specifies CASSPPLGRGVNYNEQFF.

As for this clonotype: Being one base from a much bigger clone, this may be a read error. V is TRBV27 and J is TRBJ1-3; possibly TRBD1 for D (5 bases). Looked up from germline, CDR1 is MNHEY and CDR2 is SMNVEV (reference sequence). The CDR3 runs to 11 residues. The CDR3 coding sequence is TGTGCCAGCGGGACCGGAAAGACCATATATTTT. Translating it yields CASGTGKTIYF.

Notes on this clonotype: A much larger clone sits a single nucleotide away, making a read error possible. The rearrangement joins TRBV28 to TRBJ1-2, with D unresolved. Germline V CDR1 and CDR2: MDHEN, SYDVKM. V lost 6 bases, J lost 8 bases, and 16 bases lay in between. The CDR3 spans 13 residues. CDR3: CASSPKGRRGYTF. The CDR3 nucleotides are TGTGCCAGCAGCCCGAAAGGGCGACGGGGCTACACCTTC.

V is TRBV7-9 and J is TRBJ2-7; D possibly matches TRBD1 or TRBD2 (6 bases each). Trimming shortened V by 5 bases and J by 0 bases, and 26 bases separated the two germline ends. Germline CDR1 is SEHNR and CDR2 is FQNEAQ (reference sequence). The CDR3 consists of 19 residues. CDR3: CASSPKDSFSGGYSYEQYF. The CDR3 DNA is TGTGCCAGCAGCCCGAAGGACAGCTTTAGCGGAGGGTACTCCTACGAGCAGTACTTC.

As concerns this clonotype: A much bigger clone sits one base away, suggesting this may be a read error. The chain recombines TRBV20-1 with TRBJ2-1; maybe TRBD2 (5 bases). The germline V and J ends were trimmed by 0 bases and 4 bases, with 13 bases remaining between them. The CDR3 is 15 amino acids. The germline CDR1 and CDR2 sequences are DFQATT and SNEGSKA (reference sequence). CDR3 protein: CSARETTLSYNEQFF. The CDR3 DNA sequence: TGCAGTGCTAGAGAGACTACCCTGTCATACAATGAGCAGTTCTTC.

For this clonotype: Since a much larger clone is just one base distant, this may be a read error. V and J are TRBV28 and TRBJ1-5; D is undetermined. CDR1 is MDHEN and CDR2 is SYDVKM in the germline V gene. This CDR3 is 15 amino acids long. Trimming left V 6 bases short and J 4 bases short, with 16 bases between. CDR3 loop: CASRGTQRYNQPQHF. The CDR3 nucleotides are TGTGCCAGCAGGGGAACTCAGAGGTATAATCAGCCCCAGCATTTT. The full variable domain, its missing parts supplied by reference TRBV28 and TRBJ1-5, is DVKVTQSSRYLVKRTGEKVFLECVQDMDHENMFWYRQDPGLGLRLIYFSYDVKMKEKGDIPEGYSVSREKKERFSLILESASTNQTSMYLCASRGTQRYNQPQHFGDGTRLSIL.

This clonotype was picked up many times. The V and J genes are TRBV20-1 and TRBJ2-5; 8 bases are shared with TRBD2. The CDR3 has 15 residues. The germline V gene encodes CDR1 DFQATT and CDR2 SNEGSKA (reference sequence). V was pared by 5 bases and J by 1 base, with 9 bases of the junction left unmatched. CDR3 residues: CSAAKALAAQETQYF. The CDR3 region has the DNA TGCAGTGCTGCTAAAGCACTAGCGGCCCAAGAGACCCAGTACTTC.

In its sample, this clonotype was seen many times. CDR3 nucleotide sequence: TGCAGTGCTAGAGATCTGGCTAGCGGGAGTATTGTTGAGCAGTTCTTC. This translates into CSARDLASGSIVEQFF. This chain joins TRBV20-1 and TRBJ2-1, with 10 positions matching TRBD2. This CDR3 spans 16 amino acids. Germline CDR1 is DFQATT and CDR2 is SNEGSKA (reference sequence). The junction had 11 bases not matched to a gene; V was cut back by 0 bases and J by 9 bases.

The sample holds many counts of this clonotype. The CDR3 bases are TGTGCCAGCTCACCCCTCACAGGGGAGCAGTTCTTC. It translates to CASSPLTGEQFF. The gene calls are TRBV18 and TRBJ2-1, with D possibly being TRBD1 (6 bases). There are 12 residues in the CDR3. Germline loops: CDR1 KGHSH, CDR2 LQKENI. The V end was cut by 3 bases, the J end by 10 bases, with 10 bases between.

This clonotype was observed a few times. At one boundary the junction diverges from the germline segment, which might be a read error. The CDR3 DNA reads TGTGCCAGCTCACCACCGAAAAGACAGGGAATTAGCGGGGTCAACGTCCTGACTTTC. The encoded protein is CASSPPKRQGISGVNVLTF. The chain combines TRBV18 with TRBJ2-6; weak D call: TRBD2 (8 bases). Germline CDR1 is KGHSH and CDR2 is LQKENI. CDR3 length equals 19 residues.

This clonotype showed up many times. The chain joins TRBV7-2 to TRBJ1-3, with 7 bases aligning to TRBD1. V lost 2 bases, J lost 2 bases, and 3 bases stayed unmatched. Germline CDR1 SGHTA, CDR2 FQGNSA. CDR3 length: 15 residues. CDR3 DNA: TGTGCCAGCAGCTTAAGGGGGCCTACTGGAAACACCATATATTTT. Its protein product is CASSLRGPTGNTIYF.